The 12 T cell receptor beta chains listed next were all sequenced from one sample in a study of blood T cell repertoires in COVID-19. The assay was immunoSEQ multiplex PCR, and TCRdb's table has in-frame clones only and misses some. This table has roughly 120,000 clones, about 85% appearing once. The sequenced sample consisted of peripheral blood. The receptor source for this set is a human donor in a cohort sampled during active COVID-19.

The rearrangement links TRBV15 to TRBJ1-5; TRBD1 is a possible D gene (5 bases). The CDR3 extends over 15 amino acids. The V gene's germline CDR1 is LNHNV and CDR2 YYDKDF (reference sequence). V was cut by 0 bases and J by 6 bases, with 12 bases left in between. CDR3 protein: CATSRDWGGSQPQHF. CDR3 sequence (DNA): TGTGCCACCAGCAGAGATTGGGGGGGGAGTCAGCCCCAGCATTTT.

V and J are TRBV7-9 and TRBJ1-3, with 9 bases aligning to TRBD1. The V segment lost 5 bases and the J segment 3 bases; nucleotides outside the gene matches: 2. This CDR3 has 14 amino acids. Germline-derived CDR1 and CDR2 are SEHNR and FQNEAQ (reference sequence). CDR3 nucleotide sequence: TGTGCCAGCAGCACAGGGGGCATTGGAAACACCATATATTTT. Its translation is CASSTGGIGNTIYF.

This clone was observed a few times. The gene calls are TRBV7-9 and TRBJ2-2; D perhaps matches TRBD2 (5 bases). Germline assignment: CDR1 SEHNR and CDR2 FQNEAQ (reference sequence). The CDR3 is made up of 12 amino acids. The CDR3 spells CAVGKRTGELFF. The CDR3 coding sequence is TGTGCGGTCGGGAAGCGCACCGGGGAGCTGTTTTTT.

The rearrangement uses TRBV28 and TRBJ2-7, with D perhaps matching TRBD2 (6 bases). The CDR3 loop spans 15 amino acids. Per the germline V gene, CDR1 is MDHEN and CDR2 is SYDVKM. Trimming shortened V by 7 bases and J by 0 bases, and 16 bases separated the two germline ends. Here the CDR3 DNA reads TGTGCCAGCACCCCGTTGGGACTGTTCTCCTACGAGCAGTACTTC. This codes for CASTPLGLFSYEQYF.

This rearrangement joins TRBV7-9 to TRBJ1-2; 8 bases fit TRBD1. Germline V gene sequence: CDR1 SEHNR, CDR2 FQNEAQ (reference sequence). CDR3 length: 13 amino acids. Trimming removed 4 bases from V and 6 bases from J; junction bases left unmatched: 4. CDR3 coding DNA: TGTGCCAGCAGCTCCGCGACAGGGGATGGCTACACCTTC. Protein product: CASSSATGDGYTF.

The chain links TRBV7-2 to TRBJ2-1, with 8 bases lining up with TRBD2. The CDR3 covers 17 residues. Trimming at V came to 1 base and at J to 4 bases, leaving 9 bases not matched to a gene. Germline lookup yields CDR1 SGHTA and CDR2 FQGNSA. The CDR3 sequence is CASSLDRLAGAYNEQFF. Here the CDR3 DNA reads TGTGCCAGCAGCTTAGATAGGCTAGCGGGTGCTTACAATGAGCAGTTCTTC.

This clone showed up just once. The V gene is TRBV7-3, the J gene TRBJ2-1; D perhaps matches TRBD2 (6 bases). Germline V lookup: CDR1 SGHTA, CDR2 FQGTGA. CDR3 length: 15 residues. The germline V and J ends were trimmed by 5 bases and 5 bases, with 16 bases remaining between them. DNA of the CDR3: TGTGCCAGCAGCCAGACCGGGACTGCTCACAATGAGCAGTTCTTC. It yields the protein CASSQTGTAHNEQFF.

J is TRBJ1-3 and V is TRBV30, with 10 nucleotides matching TRBD1. Germline loops: CDR1 GTSNPN, CDR2 SVGIG (reference sequence). The V gene end was trimmed by 5 bases and the J gene end by 0 bases; junction bases not matched to a gene: 7. The length of the CDR3 is 16 residues. The CDR3 spells CAWDTGQGYSGNTIYF. CDR3 nucleotide sequence: TGTGCCTGGGATACGGGACAGGGGTACTCTGGAAACACCATATATTTT. Filled out from reference TRBV30 and TRBJ1-3, the complete variable domain reads SQTIHQWPATLVQPVGSPLSLECTVEGTSNPNLYWYRQAAGRGLQLLFYSVGIGQISSEVPQNLSASRPQDRQFILSSKKLLLSDSGFYLCAWDTGQGYSGNTIYFGEGSWLTVV.

The chain is built from TRBV30 and TRBJ1-2; D remains unclear. The CDR3 length is 11 residues. Germline-derived CDR1 and CDR2 are GTSNPN and SVGIG (reference sequence). V was pared by 2 bases and J by 4 bases, with 5 bases between. CDR3 nucleotide sequence: TGTGCCTGGAGTCACAGCTATGGCTACACCTTC. Protein product: CAWSHSYGYTF.

The V gene is TRBV5-1, the J gene TRBJ1-2; the D gene is possibly TRBD1 (5 bases). In germline, CDR1 is SGHRS, CDR2 YFSETQ. This CDR3 contains 14 residues. Trimming took 0 bases from V and 6 from J, leaving 12 bases between them. CDR3 coding DNA: TGCGCCAGCAGCTTGGTGGCGGGGGAGGATGGCTACACCTTC. Amino acids: CASSLVAGEDGYTF.

The chain couples TRBV7-9 to TRBJ2-2, with TRBD2 matching 13 bases. Germline loops: CDR1 SEHNR, CDR2 FQNEAQ (reference sequence). Trimming took 4 bases from V and 1 from J; bases not matched to a gene: 6. This CDR3 is 18 amino acids long. Written as DNA, the CDR3 is TGTGCCAGCAGCTATGGGACTAGCGGGAAGGGGAACACCGGGGAGCTGTTTTTT. Its translation: CASSYGTSGKGNTGELFF.

The J gene is TRBJ2-2, the V gene TRBV7-9, with a possible D match to TRBD1 (5 bases). V lost 3 bases, J lost 5 bases, and 10 bases lay in between. Germline V gene data show CDR1 as SEHNR and CDR2 as FQNEAQ (reference sequence). The CDR3 is 14 amino acids. This chain's CDR3 is CASSFDSLTGELFF. CDR3 in DNA: TGTGCCAGCAGCTTTGACAGTTTAACCGGGGAGCTGTTTTTT.